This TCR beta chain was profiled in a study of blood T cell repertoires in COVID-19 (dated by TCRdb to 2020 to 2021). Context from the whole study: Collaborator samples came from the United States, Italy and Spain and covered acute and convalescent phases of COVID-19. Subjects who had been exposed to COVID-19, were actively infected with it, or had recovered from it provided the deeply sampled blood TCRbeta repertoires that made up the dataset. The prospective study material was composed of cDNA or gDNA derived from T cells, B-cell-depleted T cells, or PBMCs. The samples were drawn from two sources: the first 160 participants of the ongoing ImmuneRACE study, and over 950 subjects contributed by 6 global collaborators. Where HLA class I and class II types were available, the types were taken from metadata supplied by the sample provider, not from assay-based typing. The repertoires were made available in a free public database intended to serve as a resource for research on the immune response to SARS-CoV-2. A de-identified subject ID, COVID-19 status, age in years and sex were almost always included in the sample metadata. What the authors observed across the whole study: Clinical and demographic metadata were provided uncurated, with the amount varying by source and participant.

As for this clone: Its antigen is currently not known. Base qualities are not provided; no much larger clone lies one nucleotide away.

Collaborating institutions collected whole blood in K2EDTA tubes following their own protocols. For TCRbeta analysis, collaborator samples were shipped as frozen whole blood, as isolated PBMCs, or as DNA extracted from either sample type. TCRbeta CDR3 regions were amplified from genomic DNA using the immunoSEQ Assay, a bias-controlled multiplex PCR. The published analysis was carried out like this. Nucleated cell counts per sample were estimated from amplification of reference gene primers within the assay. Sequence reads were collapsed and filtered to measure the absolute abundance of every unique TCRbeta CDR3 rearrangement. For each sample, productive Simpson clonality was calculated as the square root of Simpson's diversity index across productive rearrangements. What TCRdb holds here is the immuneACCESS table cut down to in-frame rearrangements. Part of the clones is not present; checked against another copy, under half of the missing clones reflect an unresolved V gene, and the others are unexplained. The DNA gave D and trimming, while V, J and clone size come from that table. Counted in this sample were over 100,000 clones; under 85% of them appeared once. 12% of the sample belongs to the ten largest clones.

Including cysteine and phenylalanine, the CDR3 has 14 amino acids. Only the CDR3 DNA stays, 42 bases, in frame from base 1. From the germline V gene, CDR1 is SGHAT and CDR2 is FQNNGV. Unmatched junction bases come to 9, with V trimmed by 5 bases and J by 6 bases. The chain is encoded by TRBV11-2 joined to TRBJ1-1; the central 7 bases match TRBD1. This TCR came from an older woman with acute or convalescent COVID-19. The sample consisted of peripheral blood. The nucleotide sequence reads TGTGCCAGCAGCCCAATACAGGGGTATGCTGAAGCTTTCTTT. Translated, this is CASSPIQGYAEAFF. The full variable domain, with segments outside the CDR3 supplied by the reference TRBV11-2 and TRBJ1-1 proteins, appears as EAGVAQSPRYKIIEKRQSVAFWCNPISGHATLYWYQQILGQGPKLLIQFQNNGVVDDSQLPKDRFSAERLKGVDSTLKIQPAKLEDSAVYLCASSPIQGYAEAFFGQGTRLTVV.